The next 26 T cell receptor beta chains were all read from a single sample in a study of shared clonotypes between healthy human individuals. Libraries were prepared by immunoSEQ multiplex PCR; TCRdb keeps only in-frame clonotypes and omits some of them. This sample has 1.4 million to 1.5 million clones; roughly 96% occur once, and the top ten carry over 1%. Material for sequencing was naive CD4+ T cells sorted from blood. The subset denotes: CD45RA+ positively selected. The receptors derive from a man aged 25 to 45 in good health.

This chain links TRBV9 with TRBJ2-3, with TRBD2 identical over 7 bases. V dropped 2 bases and J dropped 0; count of bases not matched to a gene: 6. The CDR3 sequence is 16 residues long. Germline V gives CDR1 SGDLS, CDR2 YYNGEE. The CDR3 DNA sequence: TGTGCCAGCAGCGTTTCAGCGGGGTCTAGCACAGATACGCAGTATTTT. This encodes CASSVSAGSSTDTQYF.

This rearrangement joins TRBV6-5 to TRBJ2-2; a possible D gene is TRBD1 (5 bases). The CDR3 is 15 residues long. V dropped 2 bases and J dropped 0 bases, with 7 bases sitting between them. Germline CDR1 reads MNHEY; CDR2 reads SVGAGI. The CDR3 is CASSYLTANTGELFF. As DNA, the CDR3 is TGTGCCAGCAGTTACCTGACAGCGAACACCGGGGAGCTGTTTTTT.

This chain joins TRBV6-1 and TRBJ1-1; D remains ambiguous. CDR1 is MNHNS, CDR2 SASEGT, per germline. CDR3 size: 13 residues. The V end was cut by 7 bases, the J end by 1 base, with 10 bases between. This chain's CDR3 is CASITVKNTEAFF. CDR3 nucleotides: TGTGCCAGCATTACAGTGAAGAACACTGAAGCTTTCTTT.

The sample holds one count of this clone. V usage is TRBV4-3 and J usage is TRBJ2-5; D gene unclear. CDR3 length: 15 amino acids. Germline CDR1 and CDR2: LGHNA and YSLEER. Between the trimmed V and J ends, which lost 4 bases and 5 bases, there was a span of 17 bases. The CDR3 region is CASSPPSEQGETQYF. CDR3 in DNA: TGCGCCAGCAGCCCCCCGTCCGAACAAGGGGAGACCCAGTACTTC.

The rearrangement uses TRBV18 and TRBJ2-3; D perhaps matches TRBD2 (6 bases). The ends were cut back, 3 bases at V and 5 bases at J, with 18 bases in the middle. Germline CDR1 reads KGHSH; CDR2 reads LQKENI. The CDR3 has 16 residues. This CDR3 is CASSPTWPAGRDTQYF. The CDR3 region has the DNA TGTGCCAGCTCACCCACTTGGCCAGCGGGCAGAGATACGCAGTATTTT.

This clone is a singleton in its sample. V and J are TRBV27 and TRBJ2-7; TRBD1 agrees at 9 bases. Germline trimming cut 1 base from V and 3 bases from J; bases unmatched to any gene: 7. There are 16 residues in the CDR3. CDR1 MNHEY and CDR2 SMNVEV come from the germline V gene (reference sequence). The CDR3 DNA sequence: TGTGCCAGCAGTTTATACAGGGGGCCCGGTGTCTACGAGCAGTACTTC. It codes for CASSLYRGPGVYEQYF.

V is TRBV10-3 and J is TRBJ2-7; 7 nucleotides match TRBD1. With V trimmed by 4 bases and J by 3 bases, 6 bases remained unmatched. The CDR3 has 14 residues. From germline, CDR1 is ENHRY and CDR2 SYGVKD. The CDR3 nucleotides are TGTGCCATCAGTGTCGTGGACAGGTACTACGAGCAGTACTTC. Translation: CAISVVDRYYEQYF.

V is TRBV7-8 and J is TRBJ1-1; D uncertain. V lost 5 bases and J lost 3, with 16 bases in between. Looked up from germline, CDR1 is SGHVS and CDR2 is FQNEAQ. This CDR3 spans 15 amino acids. The CDR3 loop is CASSPRVRVDTEAFF. The CDR3 DNA reads as TGTGCCAGCAGCCCAAGAGTGAGGGTAGACACTGAAGCTTTCTTT.

The chain employs TRBV11-2 and TRBJ2-1; D is ambiguous. Germline loops: CDR1 SGHAT, CDR2 FQNNGV. CDR3 length: 15 residues. V lost 5 bases to trimming and J lost 10 bases, with 21 bases between them. CDR3 nucleotide sequence: TGTGCCAGCAGCCTAAGGGATAGGAGAGTGGGGGAGCAGTTCTTC. Translation gives CASSLRDRRVGEQFF.

The chain combines TRBV7-3 with TRBJ2-2; 14 bases are shared with TRBD2. Germline loops: CDR1 SGHTA, CDR2 FQGTGA. The CDR3 is 19 amino acids. Germline trimming cut 6 bases from V and 3 bases from J; bases unmatched to any gene: 12. The CDR3 spells CASSQYPGLAGEHTGELFF. As DNA, the CDR3 is TGTGCCAGCAGTCAATATCCGGGACTAGCGGGAGAACACACCGGGGAGCTGTTTTTT. The full variable domain, with the rest looked up from reference TRBV7-3 and TRBJ2-2, is GAGVSQTPSNKVTEKGKYVELRCDPISGHTALYWYRQSLGQGPEFLIYFQGTGAADDSGLPNDRFFAVRPEGSVSTLKIQRTERGDSAVYLCASSQYPGLAGEHTGELFFGEGSRLTVL.

This chain uses TRBV5-1 with TRBJ2-5; 10 bases match TRBD2. Germline V gives CDR1 SGHRS, CDR2 YFSETQ. The CDR3 contains 14 residues. The ends lost 3 bases at V and 3 bases at J; junction bases unmatched: 2. CDR3 in DNA: TGCGCCAGCAGCTCCGGGACTAGCGAAGAGACCCAGTACTTC. Its translation: CASSSGTSEETQYF.

The chain links TRBV7-9 to TRBJ1-1; unclear D gene. The CDR3 sequence is 15 residues long. V lost 5 bases and J lost 0, with 13 bases in between. Germline CDR1 and CDR2: SEHNR and FQNEAQ (reference sequence). The CDR3 sequence is CASSRRRTLNTEAFF. DNA of the CDR3: TGTGCCAGCAGCAGACGAAGGACTCTGAACACTGAAGCTTTCTTT. Based on the CDR3 plus reference TRBV7-9 and TRBJ1-1, the full variable domain is DTGVSQNPRHKITKRGQNVTFRCDPISEHNRLYWYRQTLGQGPEFLTYFQNEAQLEKSRLLSDRFSAERPKGSFSTLEIQRTEQGDSAMYLCASSRRRTLNTEAFFGQGTRLTVV.

The J gene is TRBJ1-5, the V gene TRBV5-1, with TRBD1 matching 10 bases. J gave up 3 bases and V 3 bases, and 3 bases lay outside the gene matches. Germline V gene data show CDR1 as SGHRS and CDR2 as YFSETQ. This CDR3 is built from 15 residues. CDR3 DNA: TGCGCCAGCAGCTCCGGGACAGGGGACAATCAGCCCCAGCATTTT. Protein product: CASSSGTGDNQPQHF.

This sequence joins TRBV2 and TRBJ1-1; D call uncertain. CDR1 SNHLY and CDR2 FYNNEI come from the germline V gene. CDR3 size: 13 residues. V gave up 6 bases and J gave up 1 base, with 9 bases separating them. The CDR3 is CASRVTRNTEAFF. The CDR3, as DNA: TGTGCCAGCAGGGTAACACGGAACACTGAAGCTTTCTTT.

To note about this clone: This same CDR3 is encoded by further DNA sequences in the sample. The chain couples TRBV7-9 to TRBJ2-1, with D perhaps TRBD2 (5 bases). The germline gives CDR1 SEHNR, CDR2 FQNEAQ (reference sequence). The CDR3 has 16 amino acids. V lost 4 bases and J 0 bases, leaving 13 bases between the germline ends. The CDR3 loop reads CASSSGRTSSYNEQFF. CDR3 nucleotide sequence: TGTGCCAGCAGCTCAGGTCGAACTAGCTCCTACAATGAGCAGTTCTTC. Full variable domain (missing parts from reference TRBV7-9 and TRBJ2-1): DTGVSQNPRHKITKRGQNVTFRCDPISEHNRLYWYRQTLGQGPEFLTYFQNEAQLEKSRLLSDRFSAERPKGSFSTLEIQRTEQGDSAMYLCASSSGRTSSYNEQFFGPGTRLTVL.

The V and J genes are TRBV4-1 and TRBJ2-1; D is possibly TRBD1 (6 bases). Germline V gene data show CDR1 as MGHRA and CDR2 as YSYEKL. V was shortened by 0 bases and J by 8 bases, with 17 bases between the two germline ends. The CDR3 is 16 amino acids. DNA of the CDR3: TGCGCCAGCAGCCAAGAAAGGGTTGGGGGCGGCGATGAGCAGTTCTTC. Its translation is CASSQERVGGGDEQFF.

The chain is built from TRBV6-6 and TRBJ1-2; TRBD1 might be the D (6 bases). Germline values: CDR1 MNHNY, CDR2 SVGAGI (reference sequence). CDR3 length equals 15 residues. Trimming stripped 2 bases from V and 4 bases from J, with 14 bases between. The CDR3 here is CASSYTGTPPYGYTF. The CDR3 DNA sequence: TGTGCCAGCAGTTACACCGGGACACCACCCTATGGCTACACCTTC.

Concerning this clone itself: The sample contains more than one DNA sequence encoding this CDR3. The V and J genes are TRBV18 and TRBJ2-7, with TRBD1 identical over 9 bases. Germline V CDR1 and CDR2: KGHSH, LQKENI. V shed 6 bases, J shed 3 bases, and the junction held 3 bases outside the gene matches. The CDR3 extends over 13 amino acids. CDR3 sequence reads: CASSRDRDYEQYF. CDR3 coding DNA: TGTGCCAGCTCCCGGGACAGGGACTACGAGCAGTACTTC.

This clone was observed once. The sample has other DNA sequences that encode this CDR3 too. The J gene is TRBJ2-5, the V gene TRBV5-1, with TRBD1 matching over 10 bases. The CDR3 contains 14 residues. Germline V gene sequence: CDR1 SGHRS, CDR2 YFSETQ. Trimming at V came to 0 bases and at J to 6 bases, leaving 2 bases not matched to a gene. CDR3 nucleotide sequence: TGCGCCAGCAGCTTGGTGGGACAGGGGAAGACCCAGTACTTC. This translates into CASSLVGQGKTQYF.

The chain has TRBV5-1 and TRBJ2-1, with D perhaps TRBD2 (5 bases). CDR1 is SGHRS and CDR2 is YFSETQ in the germline V gene. Trimming took off 4 bases at V and 5 bases at J, with 13 bases between the two ends. This CDR3 is built from 14 residues. Here the CDR3 DNA reads TGCGCCAGCAGCCTGCTAGCCACAGACAATGAGCAGTTCTTC. Protein sequence: CASSLLATDNEQFF.

This chain links TRBV5-5 with TRBJ1-1, with TRBD1 identical over 7 bases. CDR3 length equals 16 residues. Per germline, CDR1 SGHKS and CDR2 YYEKEE (reference sequence). Trimming at V came to 0 bases and at J to 1 base, leaving 6 bases not matched to a gene. CDR3 sequence: CASSLDWGQRNTEAFF. DNA for the CDR3: TGTGCCAGCAGCTTGGACTGGGGACAGAGGAACACTGAAGCTTTCTTT.

The V gene is TRBV7-2, the J gene TRBJ2-7, with 7 bases identical to TRBD2. The CDR3 sequence is 14 residues long. Germline V CDR1 and CDR2: SGHTA, FQGNSA. Trimming removed 5 bases from V and 2 bases from J; junction bases left unmatched: 6. The DNA for the CDR3 is TGTGCCAGCAGCGCCGCCGGGAGGCCCTACGAGCAGTACTTC. This sequence encodes CASSAAGRPYEQYF. The full variable domain, in which reference TRBV7-2 and TRBJ2-7 provide the parts outside the CDR3, is GAGVSQSPSNKVTEKGKDVELRCDPISGHTALYWYRQSLGQGLEFLIYFQGNSAPDKSGLPSDRFSAERTGGSVSTLTIQRTQQEDSAVYLCASSAAGRPYEQYFGPGTRLTVT.

The chain has TRBV11-1 and TRBJ1-1, with 9 positions matching TRBD1. This CDR3 is 16 amino acids long. Trimming removed 4 bases from V and 6 bases from J; junction bases left unmatched: 12. Germline lookup yields CDR1 SGHAT and CDR2 FQDESV (reference sequence). CDR3 sequence (DNA): TGTGCCAGCAGCTCTCCTAGACAGGGGGGAGACCCTGAAGCTTTCTTT. This sequence encodes CASSSPRQGGDPEAFF.

This clone has just one count. The chain is built from TRBV20-1 and TRBJ1-1; D gene unclear. The V end lost 0 bases, the J end lost 11 bases, and 7 bases lay between the germline ends. This CDR3 has 10 amino acids. From germline, CDR1 is DFQATT and CDR2 SNEGSKA (reference sequence). CDR3 region: CSAREGPAFF. CDR3 DNA: TGCAGTGCTAGAGAAGGGCCGGCTTTCTTT.

V usage is TRBV9 and J usage is TRBJ2-1; TRBD2 matches at 7 bases. The CDR3 runs 15 residues. CDR1 is SGDLS, CDR2 YYNGEE, per germline. Trimming cost V 0 bases and J 4 bases; bases outside gene matches: 4. DNA of the CDR3: TGTGCCAGCAGCGTAGAAGGGACTATGTACAATGAGCAGTTCTTC. This codes for CASSVEGTMYNEQFF.

The CDR3 DNA reads TGTGCCATCAGCCTATTTTTGGATACGCAGTATTTT. Translating gives CAISLFLDTQYF. J is TRBJ2-3 and V is TRBV10-3; no firm D call. The CDR3 is made up of 12 amino acids. V was shortened by 6 bases and J by 6 bases, with 10 bases between the two germline ends. The V gene's germline CDR1 is ENHRY and CDR2 SYGVKD.